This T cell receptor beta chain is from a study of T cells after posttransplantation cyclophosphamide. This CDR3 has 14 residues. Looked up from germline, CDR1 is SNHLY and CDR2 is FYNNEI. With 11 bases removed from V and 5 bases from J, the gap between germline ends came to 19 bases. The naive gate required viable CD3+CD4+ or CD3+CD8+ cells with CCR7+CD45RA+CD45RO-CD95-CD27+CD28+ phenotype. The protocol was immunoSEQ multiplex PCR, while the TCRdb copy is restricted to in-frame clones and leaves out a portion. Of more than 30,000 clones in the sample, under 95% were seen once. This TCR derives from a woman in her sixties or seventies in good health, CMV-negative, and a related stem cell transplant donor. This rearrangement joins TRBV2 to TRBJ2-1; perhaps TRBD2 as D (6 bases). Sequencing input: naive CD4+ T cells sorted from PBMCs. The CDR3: CAYQASGEDNEQFF. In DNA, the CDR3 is TGTGCCTACCAAGCGTCGGGGGAGGACAATGAGCAGTTCTTC.